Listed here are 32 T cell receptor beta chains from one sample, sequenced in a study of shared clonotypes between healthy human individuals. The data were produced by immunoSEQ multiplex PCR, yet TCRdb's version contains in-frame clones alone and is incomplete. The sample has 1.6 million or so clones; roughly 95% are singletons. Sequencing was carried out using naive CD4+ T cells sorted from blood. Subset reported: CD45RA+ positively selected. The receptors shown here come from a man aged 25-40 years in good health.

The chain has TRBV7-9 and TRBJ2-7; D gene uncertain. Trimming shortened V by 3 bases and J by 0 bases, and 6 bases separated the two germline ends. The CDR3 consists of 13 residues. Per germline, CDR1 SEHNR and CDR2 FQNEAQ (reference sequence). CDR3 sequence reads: CASSFGHSYEQYF. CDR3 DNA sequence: TGTGCCAGCAGCTTTGGCCACTCCTACGAGCAGTACTTC.

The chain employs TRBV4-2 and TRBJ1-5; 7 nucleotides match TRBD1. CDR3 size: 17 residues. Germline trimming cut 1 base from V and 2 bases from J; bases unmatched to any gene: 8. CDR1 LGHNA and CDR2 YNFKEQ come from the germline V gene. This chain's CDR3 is CASSQVEGQWGNQPQHF. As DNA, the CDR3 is TGTGCCAGCAGCCAAGTAGAGGGACAGTGGGGCAATCAGCCCCAGCATTTT.

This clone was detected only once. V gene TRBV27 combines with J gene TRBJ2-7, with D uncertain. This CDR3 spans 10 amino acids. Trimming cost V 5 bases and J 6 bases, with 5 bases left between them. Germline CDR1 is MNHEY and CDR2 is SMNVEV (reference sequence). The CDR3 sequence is CASSTREQYF. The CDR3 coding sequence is TGTGCCAGCAGTACGCGCGAGCAGTACTTC.

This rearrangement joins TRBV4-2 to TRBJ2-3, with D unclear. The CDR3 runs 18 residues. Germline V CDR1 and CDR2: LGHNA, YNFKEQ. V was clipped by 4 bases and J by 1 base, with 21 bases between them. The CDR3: CASSPSVMAIDRTDTQYF. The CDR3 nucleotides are TGTGCCAGCAGCCCCAGCGTAATGGCCATCGATCGCACAGATACGCAGTATTTT.

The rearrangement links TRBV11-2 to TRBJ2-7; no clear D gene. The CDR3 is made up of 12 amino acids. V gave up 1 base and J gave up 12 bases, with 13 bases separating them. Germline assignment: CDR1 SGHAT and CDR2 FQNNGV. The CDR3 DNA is TGTGCCAGCAGCTTAGGACTGGGCAGACCGTACTTC. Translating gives CASSLGLGRPYF.

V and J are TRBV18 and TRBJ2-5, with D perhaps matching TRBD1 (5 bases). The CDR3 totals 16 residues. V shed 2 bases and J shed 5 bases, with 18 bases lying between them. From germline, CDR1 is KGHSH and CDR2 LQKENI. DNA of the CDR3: TGTGCCAGCTCACCAACTATTTTGGGGCTGGGGGAGACCCAGTACTTC. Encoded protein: CASSPTILGLGETQYF.

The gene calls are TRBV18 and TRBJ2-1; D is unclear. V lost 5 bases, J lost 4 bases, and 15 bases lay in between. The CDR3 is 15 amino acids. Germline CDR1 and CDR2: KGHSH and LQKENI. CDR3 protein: CASSSAGFGYNEQFF. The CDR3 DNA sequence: TGTGCCAGCTCATCAGCAGGTTTTGGGTACAATGAGCAGTTCTTC.

The CDR3 reads CASSPGPEKLFF. The CDR3 DNA sequence: TGTGCCAGCAGCCCGGGGCCCGAAAAACTGTTTTTT. V is TRBV11-2 and J is TRBJ1-4; possibly TRBD1 for D (5 bases). Trimming took 5 bases from V and 8 from J, leaving 9 bases between them. Germline V lookup: CDR1 SGHAT, CDR2 FQNNGV. CDR3 length equals 12 residues.

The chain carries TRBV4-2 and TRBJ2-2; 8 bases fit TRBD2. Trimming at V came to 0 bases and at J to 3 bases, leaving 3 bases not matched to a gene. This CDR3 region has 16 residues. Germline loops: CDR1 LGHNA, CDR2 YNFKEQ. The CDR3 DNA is TGTGCCAGCAGCCAAGAAGTCGGGAGGGACACCGGGGAGCTGTTTTTT. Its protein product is CASSQEVGRDTGELFF.

The CDR3 here is CASSLLRQETQYF. The CDR3, as DNA: TGTGCCAGCAGCTTGTTGCGTCAAGAGACCCAGTACTTC. The gene calls are TRBV5-6 and TRBJ2-5, with D hard to call. Per the germline V gene, CDR1 is SGHDT and CDR2 is YYEEEE. V was clipped by 1 base and J by 2 bases, with 6 bases between them. The CDR3 runs 13 residues. Full variable domain (missing parts from reference TRBV5-6 and TRBJ2-5): DAGVTQSPTHLIKTRGQQVTLRCSPKSGHDTVSWYQQALGQGPQFIFQYYEEEERQRGNFPDRFSGHQFPNYSSELNVNALLLGDSALYLCASSLLRQETQYFGPGTRLLVL.

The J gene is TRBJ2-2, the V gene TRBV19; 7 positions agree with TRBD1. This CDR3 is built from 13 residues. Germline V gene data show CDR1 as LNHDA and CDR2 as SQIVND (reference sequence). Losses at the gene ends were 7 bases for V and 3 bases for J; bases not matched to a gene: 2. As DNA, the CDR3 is TGTGCCAGTAAGACAGGGCACACCGGGGAGCTGTTTTTT. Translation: CASKTGHTGELFF.

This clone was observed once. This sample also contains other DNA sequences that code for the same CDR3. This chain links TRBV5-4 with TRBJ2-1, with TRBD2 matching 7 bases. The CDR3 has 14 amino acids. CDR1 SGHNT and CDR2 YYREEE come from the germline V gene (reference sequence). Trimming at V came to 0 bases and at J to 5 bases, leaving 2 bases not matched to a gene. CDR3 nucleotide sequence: TGTGCCAGCAGCTTGGGTCTAGCGGACAATGAGCAGTTCTTC. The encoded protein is CASSLGLADNEQFF.

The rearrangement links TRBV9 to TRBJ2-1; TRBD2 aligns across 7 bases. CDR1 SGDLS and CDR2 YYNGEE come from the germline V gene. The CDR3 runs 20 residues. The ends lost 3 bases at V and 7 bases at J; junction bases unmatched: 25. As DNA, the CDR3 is TGTGCCAGCAGCGGAACCAGACTAGCACAAACCAAAATTCCCATAAATGAGCAGTTCTTC. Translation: CASSGTRLAQTKIPINEQFF.

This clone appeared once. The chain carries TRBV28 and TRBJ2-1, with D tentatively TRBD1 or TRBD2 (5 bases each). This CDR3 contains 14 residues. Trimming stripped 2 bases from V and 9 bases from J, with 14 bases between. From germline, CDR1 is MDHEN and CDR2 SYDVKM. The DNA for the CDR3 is TGTGCCAGCAGTTTAGTGGGACCCCCTCCTGAGCAGTTCTTC. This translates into CASSLVGPPPEQFF.

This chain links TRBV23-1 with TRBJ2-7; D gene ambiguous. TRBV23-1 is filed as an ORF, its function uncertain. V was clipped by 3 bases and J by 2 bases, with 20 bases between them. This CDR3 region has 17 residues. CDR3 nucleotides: TGCGCCAGCAGTCATTTCGTGCCAACCCCGTTTCCCTACGAGCAGTACTTC. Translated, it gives CASSHFVPTPFPYEQYF.

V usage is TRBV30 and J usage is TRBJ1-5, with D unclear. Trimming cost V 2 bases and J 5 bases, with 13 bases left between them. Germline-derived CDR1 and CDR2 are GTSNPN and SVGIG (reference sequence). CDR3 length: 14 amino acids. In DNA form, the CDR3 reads TGTGCCTGGAGTCCCGGGCGTCTATATCAGCCCCAGCATTTT. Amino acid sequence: CAWSPGRLYQPQHF.

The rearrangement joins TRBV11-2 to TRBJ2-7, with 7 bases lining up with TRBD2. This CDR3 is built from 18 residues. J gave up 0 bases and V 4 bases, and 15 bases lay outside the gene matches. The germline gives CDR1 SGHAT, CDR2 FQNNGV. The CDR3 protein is CASSSGERLLAVSYEQYF. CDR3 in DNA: TGTGCCAGCAGCTCTGGAGAGCGTCTTCTAGCGGTCTCCTACGAGCAGTACTTC.

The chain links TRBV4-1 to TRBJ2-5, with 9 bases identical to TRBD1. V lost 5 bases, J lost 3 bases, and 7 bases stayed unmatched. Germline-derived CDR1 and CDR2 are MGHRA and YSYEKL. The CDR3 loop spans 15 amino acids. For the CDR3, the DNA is TGCGCCAGCAGCAAACCGGGACAGGGAGAAGAGACCCAGTACTTC. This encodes CASSKPGQGEETQYF.

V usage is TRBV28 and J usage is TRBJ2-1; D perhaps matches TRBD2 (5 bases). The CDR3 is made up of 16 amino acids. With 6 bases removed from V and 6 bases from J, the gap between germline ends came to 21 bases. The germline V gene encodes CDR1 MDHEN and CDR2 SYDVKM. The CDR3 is CASRDVASRGPNEQFF. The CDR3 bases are TGTGCCAGCAGAGACGTGGCTAGTCGGGGTCCCAATGAGCAGTTCTTC.

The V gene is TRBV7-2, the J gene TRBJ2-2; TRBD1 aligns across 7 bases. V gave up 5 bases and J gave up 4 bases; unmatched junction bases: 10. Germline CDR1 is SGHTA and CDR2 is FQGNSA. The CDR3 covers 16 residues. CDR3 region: CASSLTGTVFTGELFF. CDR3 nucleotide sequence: TGTGCCAGCAGCCTCACCGGGACAGTGTTCACCGGGGAGCTGTTTTTT. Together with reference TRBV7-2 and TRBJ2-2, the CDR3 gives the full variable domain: GAGVSQSPSNKVTEKGKDVELRCDPISGHTALYWYRQSLGQGLEFLIYFQGNSAPDKSGLPSDRFSAERTGGSVSTLTIQRTQQEDSAVYLCASSLTGTVFTGELFFGEGSRLTVL.

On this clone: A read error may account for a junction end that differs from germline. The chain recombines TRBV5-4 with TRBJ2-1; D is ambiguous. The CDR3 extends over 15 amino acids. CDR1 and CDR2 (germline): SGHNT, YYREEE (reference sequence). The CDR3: CASSLSGAKYNEQFF. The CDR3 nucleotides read TGTGCCAGCAGCTTATCGGGCGCGAAGTACAATGAGCAATTCTTC.

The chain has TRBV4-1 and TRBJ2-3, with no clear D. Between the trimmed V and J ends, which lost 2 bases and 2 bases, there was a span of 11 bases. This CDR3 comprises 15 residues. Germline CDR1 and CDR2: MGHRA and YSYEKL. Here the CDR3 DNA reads TGCGCCAGCAGCCAACTGGGGTCCCTCACAGATACGCAGTATTTT. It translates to CASSQLGSLTDTQYF.

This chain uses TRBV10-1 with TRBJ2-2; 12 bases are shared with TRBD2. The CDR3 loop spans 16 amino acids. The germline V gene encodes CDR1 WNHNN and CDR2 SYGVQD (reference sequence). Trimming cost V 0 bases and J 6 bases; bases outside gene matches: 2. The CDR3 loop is CASSESASGRAGELFF. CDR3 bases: TGCGCCAGCAGTGAGTCAGCTAGCGGGAGGGCCGGGGAGCTGTTTTTT.

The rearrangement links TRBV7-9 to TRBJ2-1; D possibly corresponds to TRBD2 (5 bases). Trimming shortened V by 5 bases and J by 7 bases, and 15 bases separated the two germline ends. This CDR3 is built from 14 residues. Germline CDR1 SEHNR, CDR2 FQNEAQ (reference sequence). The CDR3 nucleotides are TGTGCCAGCAGCCCTCAGATAGGGAGTAATGAGCAGTTCTTC. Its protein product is CASSPQIGSNEQFF. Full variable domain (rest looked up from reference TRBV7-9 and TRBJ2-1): DTGVSQNPRHKITKRGQNVTFRCDPISEHNRLYWYRQTLGQGPEFLTYFQNEAQLEKSRLLSDRFSAERPKGSFSTLEIQRTEQGDSAMYLCASSPQIGSNEQFFGPGTRLTVL.

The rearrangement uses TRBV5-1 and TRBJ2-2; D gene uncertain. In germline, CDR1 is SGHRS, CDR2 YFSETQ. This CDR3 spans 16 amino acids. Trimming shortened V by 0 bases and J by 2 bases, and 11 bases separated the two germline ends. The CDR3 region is CASSLALLGNTGELFF. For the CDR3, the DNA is TGCGCCAGCAGCTTGGCGCTCCTGGGAAACACCGGGGAGCTGTTTTTT.

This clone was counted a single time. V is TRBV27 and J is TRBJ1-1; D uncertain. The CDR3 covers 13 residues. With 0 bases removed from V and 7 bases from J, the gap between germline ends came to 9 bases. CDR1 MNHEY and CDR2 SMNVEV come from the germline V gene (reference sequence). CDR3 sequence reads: CASSLSEFVEAFF. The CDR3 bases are TGTGCCAGCAGTTTATCAGAATTTGTTGAAGCTTTCTTT.

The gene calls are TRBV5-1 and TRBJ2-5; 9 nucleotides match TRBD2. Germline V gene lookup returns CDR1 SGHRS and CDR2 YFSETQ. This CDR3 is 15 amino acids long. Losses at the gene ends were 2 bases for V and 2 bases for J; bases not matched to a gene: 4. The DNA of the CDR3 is TGCGCCAGCAGCTTTGATAGCGGGAGACAAGAGACCCAGTACTTC. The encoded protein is CASSFDSGRQETQYF.

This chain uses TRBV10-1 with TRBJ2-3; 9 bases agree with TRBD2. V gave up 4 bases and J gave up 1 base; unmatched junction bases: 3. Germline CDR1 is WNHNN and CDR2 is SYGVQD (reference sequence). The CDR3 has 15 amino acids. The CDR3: CASSGWTSGTDTQYF. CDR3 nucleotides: TGCGCCAGCAGTGGATGGACTAGCGGCACAGATACGCAGTATTTT.

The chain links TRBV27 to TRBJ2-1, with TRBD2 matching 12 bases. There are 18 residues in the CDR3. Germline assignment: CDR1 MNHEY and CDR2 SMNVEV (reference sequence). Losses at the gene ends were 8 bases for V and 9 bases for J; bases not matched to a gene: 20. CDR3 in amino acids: CASGILRLAGVRVSEQFF. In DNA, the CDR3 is TGTGCCAGCGGGATTCTAAGACTAGCGGGAGTCAGAGTTAGTGAGCAGTTCTTC.

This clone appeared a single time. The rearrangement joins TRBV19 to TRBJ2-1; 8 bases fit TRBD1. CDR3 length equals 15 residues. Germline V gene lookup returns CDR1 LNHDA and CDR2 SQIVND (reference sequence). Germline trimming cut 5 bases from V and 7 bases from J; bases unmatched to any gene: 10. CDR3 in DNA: TGTGCCAGTAGTTTCAGACAGGGGTGGGGTAATGAGCAGTTCTTC. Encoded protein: CASSFRQGWGNEQFF.

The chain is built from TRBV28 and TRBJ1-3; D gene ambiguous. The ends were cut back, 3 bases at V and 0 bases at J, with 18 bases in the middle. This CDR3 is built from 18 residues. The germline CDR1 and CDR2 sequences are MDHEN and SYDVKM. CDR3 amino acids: CASSFSPAVSLSGNTIYF. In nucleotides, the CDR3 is TGTGCCAGCAGTTTTAGCCCCGCGGTCTCCCTCTCTGGAAACACCATATATTTT.

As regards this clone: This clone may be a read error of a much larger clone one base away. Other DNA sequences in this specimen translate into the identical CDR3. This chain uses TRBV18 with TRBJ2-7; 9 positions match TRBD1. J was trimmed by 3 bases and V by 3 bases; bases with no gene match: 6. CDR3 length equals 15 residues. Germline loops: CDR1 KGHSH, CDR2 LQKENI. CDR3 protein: CASSPSGQGFYEQYF. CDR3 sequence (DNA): TGTGCCAGCTCACCCTCCGGACAGGGGTTCTACGAGCAGTACTTC.